The entry that follows covers one T cell receptor beta chain sequence. This clone's antigen is unknown. Base qualities are not at hand, and no much larger clone is one base apart. Relative to germline, V is 6 bases shorter and J is 1 base shorter, with 18 bases between their ends. CDR1 and CDR2 are drawn from the germline V gene (reference sequence): SEHNR, FQNEAQ. Measured from the cysteine to the phenylalanine, the CDR3 is 16 residues long. Of all the DNA, just the CDR3 is kept, 48 bases in frame from base 1. These data come from a study of T cell responses to AZD1222 COVID-19 vaccine (dated by TCRdb to the early 2020s). Some background on the complete study: Because spike-specific TCR depth and breadth did not differ between the two schedules, AZD1222 recipients who got a second dose at roughly 4 weeks were pooled with those who got a second dose at roughly 12 weeks. TCR sequencing covered 233 trial participants: some 210 given two doses of AZD1222 and 26 given two doses of MenACWY control vaccine. Trial participants were enrolled by age into 18-55, 56-69 and 70-plus year subgroups, with about 150, 28 and 57 TCR-sequenced participants respectively.

Overall results and qualifications from the work: Spike-specific TCR breadth and depth rose significantly after two AZD1222 doses compared with day 0 and with MenACWY recipients. Participants were mostly white British, with more females than males. The authors suggested clonal diversity may have been underestimated. Because no samples from the day 14 peak response were available, repertoires could be characterized only after the peak T cell response. In the small 56-69-year group, the increase in depth fell short of significance, most likely because of low power. Conclusions about previously exposed vaccinees are limited, since just six AZD1222 recipients were seropositive for SARS-CoV-2 at baseline. Nearly half of unique spike-specific TCRs reportedly recognized epitopes outside regions mutated in the B.1.351 and B.1.1.7 variants. The vaccine-associated CD4 TCRs covered the entire spike protein, and the dominant responses fell in regions 160-218 and 743-854.

The sample's time point label, in plain terms: baseline before first vaccination. Samples from vaccinated people were obtained from the UK trials COV001 and COV002, which included a single-blind randomized controlled phase 2/3 trial of AZD1222 (ChAdOx1 nCoV-19) in healthy adults. Trial participant PBMC samples were collected at day 0 and day 28 after the second dose for TCRbeta chain sequencing. The CDR3 regions of human TCRbeta chains were analyzed by immunosequencing. The study's own analysis went as follows. Repertoire TCRs were checked for matches against a reference library of SARS-CoV-2-specific TCRs that had been generated using the MIRA antigen-specificity platform. Breadth was defined as the fraction of unique TCRs that were SARS-CoV-2-associated. Depth was defined as the fraction of total T cells that were SARS-CoV-2-associated. Using the MIRA data, each spike-specific TCR was assigned both to the spike region to which the TCR was reactive and to a CD4 or CD8 class. Log10-transformed breadth and depth values were compared by one-way ANOVA with Sidak's multiple comparisons tests. This immuneACCESS table, as held by TCRdb, lists in-frame sequences with V and J called but not all clones. Of the missing ones, under half trace to an unresolved V gene in checked studies; the others have no known cause. V, J and clone size derive from that table, while D and trimming were established from the DNA sequence. The table for this sample lists 90,000 to 130,000 clones; about four fifths of them were counted only once. The top ten hold 4% to 5% of the sample.

The rearranged segments are TRBV7-9 and TRBJ1-1, with the D gene call left open. This specimen consisted of peripheral blood, obtained on day 0 of AZD1222 vaccination. This clonotype was sampled from an adult in good health. The nucleotides read TGTGCCAGCAGACCAGCAGCCGTTCTAAAGAACACTGAAGCTTTCTTT. This is translated as CASRPAAVLKNTEAFF.